The T cell receptor beta chain under discussion was sequenced for a study of T cells after yellow fever vaccination (dated by TCRdb to the late 2010s). A note on the overall study: The SMART-Seq v4 Ultra Low Input RNA kit was used to prepare libraries from fractions with low cell numbers. Two healthy male donors made up the cohort, one aged 18 to 30 years and the other aged 30 to 40 years. To follow T-cell clones before and after both primary and booster YFV17D yellow fever vaccination, bulk TCR alpha and beta repertoires underwent longitudinal sequencing. Bulk PBMC replicates and cell subsets were isolated from blood drawn at multiple timepoints before and after both primary and secondary immunization.

Reading the label with the study, this specimen's treatment or condition is: live attenuated yellow fever vaccine strain. At every blood-draw timepoint, two biological replicates of bulk PBMCs were collected. A standard Ficoll-Paque protocol was used to isolate PBMCs from peripheral blood. TriZol was used to extract RNA from bulk PBMCs, from CD4 and CD8 fractions, and from dextramer-positive and dextramer-negative fractions. Spanning cysteine to phenylalanine, the CDR3 consists of 16 amino acids. The kept DNA is CDR3 alone, 48 bases in frame from the first base. V and J are truncated by 4 bases and 10 bases respectively, leaving an intervening sequence of 21 bases. From a lookup of the germline V gene (reference sequence), CDR1 and CDR2 are SGHNT and YYREEE. Note on this clonotype: The specificity of this receptor is unknown. Per-base qualities were not stored, and no clone one base away is much larger.

The sequencer was an Illumina NovaSeq 6000. Synthesis of TCR cDNA relied on 5'RACE template switching, a step that introduced a universal primer site along with unique molecular identifiers. Priming for cDNA synthesis came from both the TCR alpha and TCR beta constant segments. Libraries were amplified in two PCR steps, with sample barcodes and sequencing adapters added in the second step. Sequencing of libraries was performed on Illumina HiSeq 2500 (2x100 bp) or NovaSeq (2x150 bp). In the original analysis: MIGEC was used to demultiplex reads and collapse the reads into UMI consensus sequences, and MiXCR was used for V(D)J alignment. Vaccine-responding clonotypes were identified with edgeR using replicate PBMC samples, with FDR below 0.01 and a log2 fold change above 5 up to day 15 being required. Bulk clonotypes were assigned CD4 or CD8 identity according to which sequenced CD4 or CD8 repertoire held them at higher abundance. The public sequencing data were trimmed at Q25 with fastp and processed into clonotypes with MiXCR by TCRdb, which kept only in-frame beta chains. Each CDR3 protein gets just one entry, which takes the most common genes and DNA from the rows behind it. TCRdb's processing, not the study's, gives the V and J calls here. In all, the sample holds about 240,000 distinct CDR3 sequences, and about 3.9% of those were seen once. The ten largest clones capture roughly a fifth of the sample.

The investigation overall reported the following: Only two donors were included in the study, so the extent to which the findings can be generalized is limited. Most clones expanded after primary vaccination (approximately 95% of CD4 and 80% to 90% of CD8) were re-detected after the booster, suggesting that broad memory maintenance occurred. FACS-sorted repertoires could contain abundant contaminating clonotypes from the bulk population, so computational filtering was required. A small share of clonotypes occurred in both CD4 and CD8 compartments, likely arising from convergent recombination. Compared with the primary T-cell response, the secondary T-cell response was faster but weaker, reaching its peak on day 5 rather than on day 15.

The chain is made from TRBV5-4 and TRBJ1-6; the D gene is possibly TRBD1, with 5 bases matching. The TCR originated in a man younger than 30 who received the YFV17D yellow fever vaccine. The input for sequencing was PBMCs, taken 15 days after the yellow fever booster vaccination. The bases are TGTGCCAGCAGCGACGGTAGTGGCAGGGCAAGGTCACCCCTCCACTTT. Protein translation: CASSDGSGRARSPLHF.